The clone carrying this TCR beta chain was detected ten times or more. Its antigen remains unidentified. Other DNA sequences in the sample encode the same CDR3. This sample was taken from a study of metastatic and nonmetastatic thyroid tumors. Study details: From malignant and benign thyroid patients, repertoires in blood and in tumor or nodule tissue were compared.

General observations from the study: Compared with benign nodules, malignant thyroid tumors were reported to have significantly higher TCR beta diversity in both blood and tumor.

Thyroid surgery was preceded by no treatment in any patient. The CDR3 sequence is 16 residues long. From germline, CDR1 is DFQATT and CDR2 SNEGSKA (reference sequence). V lost 6 bases and J 4 bases, leaving 24 bases between the germline ends. In the original analysis: In papillary thyroid cancer, a distant-metastasis classifier was built using CDR3 differences across clinicopathological groups. Through MiXCR, TCRdb re-clonotyped the PCR reads. What appears here as the V and J calls and clone size reflects TCRdb's work, not the paper's. The repertoire holds under 75,000 clones, with 18% as singletons. The chain employs TRBV20-1 and TRBJ2-5, with D maybe TRBD2 (6 bases). The TCR comes from a female donor with papillary thyroid cancer or a benign thyroid nodule (not recorded which). Some clones in this sample may be carry-over from other donors' samples. The sequencing sample was made of blood. The CDR3 coding sequence is TGCAGTGCCAGACCCACTCAACTAGCAAGGGGAGAGACCCAGTACTTC. Translating it yields CSARPTQLARGETQYF.